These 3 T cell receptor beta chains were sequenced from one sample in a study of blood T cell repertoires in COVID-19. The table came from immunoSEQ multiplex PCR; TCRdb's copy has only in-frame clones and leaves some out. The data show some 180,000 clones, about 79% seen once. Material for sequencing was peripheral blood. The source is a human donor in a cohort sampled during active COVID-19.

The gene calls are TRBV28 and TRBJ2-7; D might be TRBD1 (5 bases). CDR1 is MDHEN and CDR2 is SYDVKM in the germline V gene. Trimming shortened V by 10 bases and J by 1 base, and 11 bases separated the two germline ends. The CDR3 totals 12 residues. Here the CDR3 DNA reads TGTGCCACCCAGAGACAGTCCTACGAGCAGTACTTC. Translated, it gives CATQRQSYEQYF. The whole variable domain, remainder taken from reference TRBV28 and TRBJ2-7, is DVKVTQSSRYLVKRTGEKVFLECVQDMDHENMFWYRQDPGLGLRLIYFSYDVKMKEKGDIPEGYSVSREKKERFSLILESASTNQTSMYLCATQRQSYEQYFGPGTRLTVT.

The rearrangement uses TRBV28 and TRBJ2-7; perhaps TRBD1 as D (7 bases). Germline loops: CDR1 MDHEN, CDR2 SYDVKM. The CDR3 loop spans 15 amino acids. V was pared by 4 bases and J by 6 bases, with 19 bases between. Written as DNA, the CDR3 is TGTGCCAGCAGTTCGGGGGACAGTTCATGGTTCGAGCAGTACTTC. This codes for CASSSGDSSWFEQYF. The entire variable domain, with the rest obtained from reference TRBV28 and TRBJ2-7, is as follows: DVKVTQSSRYLVKRTGEKVFLECVQDMDHENMFWYRQDPGLGLRLIYFSYDVKMKEKGDIPEGYSVSREKKERFSLILESASTNQTSMYLCASSSGDSSWFEQYFGPGTRLTVT.

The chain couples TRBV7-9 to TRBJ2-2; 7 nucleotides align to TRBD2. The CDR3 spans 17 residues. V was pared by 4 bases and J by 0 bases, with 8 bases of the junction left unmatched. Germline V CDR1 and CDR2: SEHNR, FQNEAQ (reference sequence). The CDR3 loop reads CASSSTRTRTNTGELFF. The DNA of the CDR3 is TGTGCCAGCAGCTCCACCCGGACTAGAACGAACACCGGGGAGCTGTTTTTT.